The 10 T cell receptor beta chains presented below share a single source sample, sequenced in a study of shared clonotypes between healthy human individuals. Profiling relied on immunoSEQ multiplex PCR, and the TCRdb table lists in-frame clones only, not all of them. The table records around 530,000 clones, about 80% of them present only once. The sequenced sample was PBMCs. These receptors all come from a middle-aged woman in good health. Some clones in this sample may be carry-over from other donors' samples.

V and J are TRBV6-5 and TRBJ2-3, with D tentatively TRBD1 or TRBD2 (5 bases each). The V end was cut by 7 bases, the J end by 8 bases, with 16 bases between. CDR1 is MNHEY, CDR2 SVGAGI, per germline. CDR3 length equals 13 residues. The CDR3 protein is CASTLPGGGTQYF. The CDR3 DNA reads as TGTGCCAGCACTCTCCCTGGGGGTGGTACGCAGTATTTT.

The rearrangement uses TRBV6-6 and TRBJ1-5; 7 positions match TRBD1. Losses at the gene ends were 7 bases for V and 4 bases for J; bases not matched to a gene: 10. CDR3 length: 15 amino acids. The germline V gene encodes CDR1 MNHNY and CDR2 SVGAGI (reference sequence). The CDR3 DNA reads as TGTGCCAGCAACAAAGGGACAGTAGAGAATCAGCCCCAGCATTTT. Its translation: CASNKGTVENQPQHF.

The chain employs TRBV9 and TRBJ2-1; 9 bases match TRBD1. The CDR3 is 14 amino acids. From germline, CDR1 is SGDLS and CDR2 YYNGEE. The V and J ends lost 2 bases and 6 bases, in that order; junction bases with no gene match: 3. CDR3 nucleotide sequence: TGTGCCAGCAGCGTTCGGACAGGGGTCAATGAGCAGTTCTTC. Protein: CASSVRTGVNEQFF.

Note on this clone: This sequence may be a read error, since a much larger clone differs from it by one base. This rearrangement joins TRBV30 to TRBJ1-1; D remains unclear. Trimming shortened V by 5 bases and J by 1 base, and 11 bases separated the two germline ends. The CDR3 is 13 residues long. Germline V CDR1 and CDR2: GTSNPN, SVGIG (reference sequence). The CDR3 region has the DNA TGTGCCTGGGAAAACTTAAAGAACACTGAAGCTTTCTTT. Protein: CAWENLKNTEAFF.

This clone was seen more than once but under ten times. This chain uses TRBV7-8 with TRBJ2-2; 10 bases are shared with TRBD1. Germline CDR1 SGHVS, CDR2 FQNEAQ. Trimming cost V 4 bases and J 6 bases; bases outside gene matches: 11. The CDR3 has 17 amino acids. CDR3 coding DNA: TGTGCCAGCAGCTCGAATCCGGGACAGGGGATTGCCGGGGAGCTGTTTTTT. This encodes CASSSNPGQGIAGELFF.

The chain couples TRBV21-1 to TRBJ2-7; TRBD2, as called in the table, went unchecked against the DNA. TRBV21-1 is a pseudogene. The CDR3 is 15 residues long. CDR3 coding DNA: TGTGCCAGCAGCGGGTTAGCGGACATCTCCTACGAGCAGTACTTC. Its protein is CASSGLADISYEQYF.

This clone was counted a single time. This sequence joins TRBV7-2 and TRBJ2-1, with TRBD2 matching over 12 bases. CDR1 is SGHTA, CDR2 FQGNSA, per germline. Trimming removed 4 bases from V and 6 bases from J; junction bases left unmatched: 4. The CDR3 is 15 residues long. CDR3 sequence reads: CASSSASGRANEQFF. CDR3 sequence (DNA): TGTGCCAGCAGCTCCGCTAGCGGGAGGGCCAATGAGCAGTTCTTC. The full variable domain, completed using reference TRBV7-2 and TRBJ2-1, is GAGVSQSPSNKVTEKGKDVELRCDPISGHTALYWYRQSLGQGLEFLIYFQGNSAPDKSGLPSDRFSAERTGGSVSTLTIQRTQQEDSAVYLCASSSASGRANEQFFGPGTRLTVL.

The chain is built from TRBV7-2 and TRBJ2-2, with 9 bases matching TRBD2. The CDR3 consists of 17 residues. Germline-derived CDR1 and CDR2 are SGHTA and FQGNSA. V gave up 5 bases and J gave up 6 bases; unmatched junction bases: 13. For the CDR3, the DNA is TGTGCCAGCAGCCCGCGGTCAACGGTAGCGGGGGCCGGGGAGCTGTTTTTT. This sequence encodes CASSPRSTVAGAGELFF.

The CDR3 here is CASSSLWLAGGANTGELFF. The CDR3 bases are TGCGCCAGCAGCTCCCTGTGGCTAGCGGGAGGGGCGAACACCGGGGAGCTGTTTTTT. J is TRBJ2-2 and V is TRBV5-1; 12 bases line up with TRBD2. CDR1 SGHRS and CDR2 YFSETQ come from the germline V gene. The CDR3 loop spans 19 amino acids. The J segment lost 0 bases and the V segment lost 3 bases, leaving 9 bases of the junction unmatched.

This chain's CDR3 is CASSPSTGGYNSPLHF. The DNA of the CDR3 is TGTGCCAGCAGTCCATCGACAGGGGGTTATAATTCACCCCTCCACTTT. The chain combines TRBV28 with TRBJ1-6, with 9 bases lining up with TRBD1. After removal of 5 bases from V and 4 bases from J, the junction contained 6 bases not matched to a gene. The CDR3 is 16 amino acids. Germline CDR1 reads MDHEN; CDR2 reads SYDVKM.